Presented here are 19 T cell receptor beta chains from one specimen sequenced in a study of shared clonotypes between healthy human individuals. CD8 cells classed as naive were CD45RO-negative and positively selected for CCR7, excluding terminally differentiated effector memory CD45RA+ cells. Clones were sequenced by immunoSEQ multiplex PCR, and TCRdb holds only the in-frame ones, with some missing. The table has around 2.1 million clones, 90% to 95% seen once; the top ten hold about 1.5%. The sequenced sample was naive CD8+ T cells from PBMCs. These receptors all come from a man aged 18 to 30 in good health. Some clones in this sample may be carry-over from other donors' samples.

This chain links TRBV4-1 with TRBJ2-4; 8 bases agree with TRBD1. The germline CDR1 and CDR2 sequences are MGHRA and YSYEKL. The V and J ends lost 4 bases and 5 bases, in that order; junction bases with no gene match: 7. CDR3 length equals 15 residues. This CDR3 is CASSPRTGSQNIQYF. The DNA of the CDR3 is TGCGCCAGCAGCCCAAGGACAGGGAGCCAAAACATTCAGTACTTC.

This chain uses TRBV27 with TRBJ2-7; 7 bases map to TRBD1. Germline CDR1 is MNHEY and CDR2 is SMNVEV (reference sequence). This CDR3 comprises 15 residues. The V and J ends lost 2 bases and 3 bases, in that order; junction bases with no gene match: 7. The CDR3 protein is CASSLSSTGDYEQYF. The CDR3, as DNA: TGTGCCAGCAGTTTAAGCTCCACAGGGGACTACGAGCAGTACTTC.

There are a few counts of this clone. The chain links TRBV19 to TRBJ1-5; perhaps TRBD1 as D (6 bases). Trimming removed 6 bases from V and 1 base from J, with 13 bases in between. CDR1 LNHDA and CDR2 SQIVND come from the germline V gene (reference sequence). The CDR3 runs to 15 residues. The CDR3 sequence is CASSTFTGSNQPQHF. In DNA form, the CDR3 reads TGTGCCAGTAGCACATTCACAGGGAGCAATCAGCCCCAGCATTTT.

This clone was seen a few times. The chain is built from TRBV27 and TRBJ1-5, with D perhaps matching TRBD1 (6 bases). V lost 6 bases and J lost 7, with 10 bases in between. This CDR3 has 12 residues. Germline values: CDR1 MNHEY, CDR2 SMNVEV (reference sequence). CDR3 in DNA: TGTGCCAGCAGGACCCAGGGGCAGCCCCAGCATTTT. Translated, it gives CASRTQGQPQHF.

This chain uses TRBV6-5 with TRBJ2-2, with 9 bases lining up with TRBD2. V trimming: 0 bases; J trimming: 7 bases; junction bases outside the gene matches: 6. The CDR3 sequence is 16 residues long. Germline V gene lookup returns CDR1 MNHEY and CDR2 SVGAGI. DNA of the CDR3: TGTGCCAGCAGTTACTCGTTAGCGGGAGTGATCGGGGAGCTGTTTTTT. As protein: CASSYSLAGVIGELFF.

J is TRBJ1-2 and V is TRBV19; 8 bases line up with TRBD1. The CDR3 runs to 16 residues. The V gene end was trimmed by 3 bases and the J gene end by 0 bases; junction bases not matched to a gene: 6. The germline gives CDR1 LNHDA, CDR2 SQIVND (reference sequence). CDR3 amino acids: CASSMAGGMANYGYTF. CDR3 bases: TGTGCCAGTAGTATGGCAGGGGGCATGGCTAACTATGGCTACACCTTC.

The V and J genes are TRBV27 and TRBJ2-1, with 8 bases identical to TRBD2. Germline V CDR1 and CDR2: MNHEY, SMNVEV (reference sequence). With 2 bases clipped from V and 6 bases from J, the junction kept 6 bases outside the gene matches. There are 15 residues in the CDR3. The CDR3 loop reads CASSLPGGSGNEQFF. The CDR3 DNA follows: TGTGCCAGCAGTTTACCGGGAGGGTCGGGCAATGAGCAGTTCTTC.

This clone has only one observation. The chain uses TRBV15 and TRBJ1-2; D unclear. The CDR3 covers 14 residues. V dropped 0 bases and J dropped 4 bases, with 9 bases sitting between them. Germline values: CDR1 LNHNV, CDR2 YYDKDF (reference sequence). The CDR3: CATSREEGTYGYTF. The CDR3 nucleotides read TGTGCCACCAGCAGAGAGGAGGGTACCTATGGCTACACCTTC.

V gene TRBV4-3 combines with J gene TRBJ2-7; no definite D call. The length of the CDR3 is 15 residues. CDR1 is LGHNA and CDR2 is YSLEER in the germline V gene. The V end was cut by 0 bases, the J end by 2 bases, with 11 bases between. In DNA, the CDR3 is TGCGCCAGCAGCCAAGATACCCAACCGCCCTACGAGCAGTACTTC. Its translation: CASSQDTQPPYEQYF.

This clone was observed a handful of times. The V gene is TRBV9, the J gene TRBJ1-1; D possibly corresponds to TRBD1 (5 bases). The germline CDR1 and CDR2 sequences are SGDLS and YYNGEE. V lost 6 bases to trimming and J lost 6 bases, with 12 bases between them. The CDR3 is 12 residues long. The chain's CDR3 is CASTGSGPEAFF. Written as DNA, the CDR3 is TGTGCCAGCACCGGATCGGGGCCTGAAGCTTTCTTT.

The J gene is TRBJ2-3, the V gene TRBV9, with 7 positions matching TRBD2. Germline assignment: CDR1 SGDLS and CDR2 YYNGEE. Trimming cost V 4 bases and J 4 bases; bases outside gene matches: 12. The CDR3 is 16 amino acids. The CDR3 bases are TGTGCCAGCAGCACCCCCGGGGGAGGGAGCTCAGATACGCAGTATTTT. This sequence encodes CASSTPGGGSSDTQYF.

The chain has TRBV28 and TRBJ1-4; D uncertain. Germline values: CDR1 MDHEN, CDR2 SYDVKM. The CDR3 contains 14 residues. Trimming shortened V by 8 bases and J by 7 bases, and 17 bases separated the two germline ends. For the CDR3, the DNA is TGTGCCAGCCGTGACATCCCCGGCCGTGAAAAACTGTTTTTT. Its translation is CASRDIPGREKLFF.

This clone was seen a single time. This CDR3 is CAWSKDFYNEQFF. In DNA, the CDR3 is TGTGCCTGGAGTAAGGATTTCTACAATGAGCAGTTCTTC. The rearrangement links TRBV30 to TRBJ2-1, with D uncertain. The germline CDR1 and CDR2 sequences are GTSNPN and SVGIG (reference sequence). This CDR3 has 13 residues. V was cut by 2 bases and J by 3 bases, with 8 bases left in between. The full variable domain, in which reference TRBV30 and TRBJ2-1 provide the parts outside the CDR3, is SQTIHQWPATLVQPVGSPLSLECTVEGTSNPNLYWYRQAAGRGLQLLFYSVGIGQISSEVPQNLSASRPQDRQFILSSKKLLLSDSGFYLCAWSKDFYNEQFFGPGTRLTVL.

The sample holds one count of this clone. CDR3 protein: CASSDLPARAYTGELFF. The CDR3 region has the DNA TGTGCCAGCAGCGATTTACCCGCCAGGGCATACACCGGGGAGCTGTTTTTT. This rearrangement joins TRBV28 to TRBJ2-2; D perhaps matches TRBD1 (5 bases). CDR3 size: 17 residues. Trimming pared 6 bases from V and 3 bases from J, leaving 20 bases between. The germline CDR1 and CDR2 sequences are MDHEN and SYDVKM.

The CDR3 protein is CASSFGPGNPRYEQYF. CDR3 bases: TGTGCCAGCAGCTTTGGCCCGGGCAATCCCCGTTACGAGCAGTACTTC. J is TRBJ2-7 and V is TRBV7-2; D call uncertain. Germline V gene sequence: CDR1 SGHTA, CDR2 FQGNSA. Between the trimmed V and J ends, which lost 3 bases and 4 bases, there was a span of 19 bases. This CDR3 spans 16 amino acids.

CDR3 residues: CASSFQSTDTQYF. In DNA form, the CDR3 reads TGTGCCAGCAGTTTTCAGAGCACAGATACGCAGTATTTT. The J gene is TRBJ2-3, the V gene TRBV28, with D hard to call. Trimming pared 3 bases from V and 0 bases from J, leaving 4 bases between. The CDR3 is 13 residues long. Germline CDR1 is MDHEN and CDR2 is SYDVKM.

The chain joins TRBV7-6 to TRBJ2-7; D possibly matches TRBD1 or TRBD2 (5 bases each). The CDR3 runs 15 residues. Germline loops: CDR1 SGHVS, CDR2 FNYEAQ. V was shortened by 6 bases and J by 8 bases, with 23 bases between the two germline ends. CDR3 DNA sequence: TGTGCCAGCAGTCGAGAAACGGGACCCGCTTCTAAGCAGTACTTC. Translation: CASSRETGPASKQYF.

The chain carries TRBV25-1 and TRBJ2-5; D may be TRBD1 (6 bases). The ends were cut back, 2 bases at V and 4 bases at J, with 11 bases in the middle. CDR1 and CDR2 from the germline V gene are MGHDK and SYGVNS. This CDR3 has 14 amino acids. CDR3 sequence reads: CASSENRAGETQYF. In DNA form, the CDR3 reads TGTGCCAGCAGTGAAAACAGGGCGGGAGAGACCCAGTACTTC.

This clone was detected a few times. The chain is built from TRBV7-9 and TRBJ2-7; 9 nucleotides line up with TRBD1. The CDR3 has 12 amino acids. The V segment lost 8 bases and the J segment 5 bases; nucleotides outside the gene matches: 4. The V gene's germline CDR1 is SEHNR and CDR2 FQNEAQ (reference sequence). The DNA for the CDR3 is TGTGCCAGCGGTGGGACAGGGAACGAGCAGTACTTC. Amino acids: CASGGTGNEQYF.